This passage covers 26 T cell receptor beta chains from one sample sequenced in a study of synovial regulatory T cells in juvenile arthritis. Generated by immunoSEQ multiplex PCR, the TCRdb table keeps only in-frame clones and is missing some. The record lists 8,000 to 10,000 clones, of which the ten most abundant hold 0.9% to 1%. Sequenced material: Treg cells from blood. Subset here: remaining (HLA-DR-negative) circulating blood Treg cells. These receptors were collected from a donor aged 2-29 years with juvenile idiopathic arthritis.

The chain carries TRBV4-3 and TRBJ1-5. Germline loops: CDR1 LGHNA, CDR2 YSLEER. The CDR3 loop spans 14 amino acids. DNA was not recorded. CDR3 protein: CASSQGYSNQPQHF.

V gene TRBV4-2 combines with J gene TRBJ2-1; TCRdb reports TRBD2, a call that lacks DNA to check it against. The CDR3 sequence is 14 residues long. DNA is not recorded here. Germline V lookup: CDR1 LGHNA, CDR2 YNFKEQ. CDR3 region: CASSQVTGYNEQFF.

The rearrangement joins TRBV7-2 to TRBJ2-7; TCRdb indicates TRBD1, and absent DNA this call remains unverified. Germline CDR1 SGHTA, CDR2 FQGNSA. This CDR3 is built from 15 residues. No DNA is given. CDR3 sequence reads: CASSRDRGSPYEQYF.

The chain joins TRBV28 to TRBJ1-4; no DNA is available, so the TRBD1 call from TCRdb remains unchecked. Germline CDR1 MDHEN, CDR2 SYDVKM. This CDR3 contains 15 residues. No DNA accompanies this entry. The CDR3 loop reads CASSSTGLTREKLFF. Full variable domain (remainder filled in from reference TRBV28 and TRBJ1-4): DVKVTQSSRYLVKRTGEKVFLECVQDMDHENMFWYRQDPGLGLRLIYFSYDVKMKEKGDIPEGYSVSREKKERFSLILESASTNQTSMYLCASSSTGLTREKLFFGSGTQLSVL.

V gene TRBV7-9 combines with J gene TRBJ1-3. This CDR3 has 15 amino acids. No DNA sequence is on record. The germline gives CDR1 SEHNR, CDR2 FQNEAQ (reference sequence). The CDR3 region is CASLTGVRVGNTIYF.

The chain links TRBV10-3 to TRBJ1-1. This CDR3 is 14 amino acids long. DNA was not recorded. CDR1 and CDR2 (germline): ENHRY, SYGVKD. CDR3 in amino acids: CAISDRGRDTEAFF.

V gene TRBV4-2 combines with J gene TRBJ2-1; TCRdb's D call, TRBD2, is unchecked because there is no DNA. CDR1 is LGHNA and CDR2 is YNFKEQ in the germline V gene. CDR3 length: 16 amino acids. No DNA accompanies this entry. CDR3 amino acids: CASSQDRREGRNEQFF.

The chain employs TRBV4-1 and TRBJ1-2; TCRdb gives TRBD1 as the D gene, but with no DNA this cannot be confirmed. Germline V gene lookup returns CDR1 MGHRA and CDR2 YSYEKL. CDR3 size: 14 residues. No DNA has been recorded. The CDR3 here is CASSPGTLNYGYTF.

This chain joins TRBV6-1 and TRBJ1-2; TCRdb's D call of TRBD1 is untestable without DNA. Germline loops: CDR1 MNHNS, CDR2 SASEGT. The CDR3 runs 15 residues. The DNA sequence is not available. This CDR3 reads CASSEAYTANYGYTF.

The chain is built from TRBV10-3 and TRBJ1-2. Germline lookup yields CDR1 ENHRY and CDR2 SYGVKD. This CDR3 contains 14 residues. Only the protein is on record. This CDR3 is CAISEALRVYGYTF.

The chain employs TRBV29-1 and TRBJ1-2; TCRdb proposes TRBD1, but this gene call is untestable without DNA. The CDR3 is 12 residues long. No DNA is given. Germline loops: CDR1 SQVTM, CDR2 ANQGSEA. CDR3 loop: CSVADRAYGYTF. Combining the CDR3 with reference TRBV29-1 and TRBJ1-2 gives the whole variable domain SAVISQKPSRDICQRGTSLTIQCQVDSQVTMMFWYRQQPGQSLTLIATANQGSEATYESGFVIDKFPISRPNLTFSTLTVSNMSPEDSSIYLCSVADRAYGYTFGSGTRLTVV.

The gene calls are TRBV18 and TRBJ1-1. The CDR3 spans 13 residues. DNA is not on record. CDR1 and CDR2 (germline): KGHSH, LQKENI. This CDR3 reads CASSPWGGTEAFF.

The genes are TRBV5-1 and TRBJ2-1; without DNA, the TCRdb call of TRBD1 cannot be checked. CDR1 is SGHRS, CDR2 YFSETQ, per germline. The CDR3 totals 11 residues. Nucleotide data are not available. Here the CDR3 reads CASRETGEQFF.

The chain joins TRBV27 to TRBJ1-2. The CDR3 length is 13 residues. No DNA appears here. Per the germline V gene, CDR1 is MNHEY and CDR2 is SMNVEV (reference sequence). The CDR3 is CASSQYFPRSYTF.

This chain uses TRBV19 with TRBJ2-7; TCRdb proposes TRBD2, but this gene call is untestable without DNA. The germline V gene encodes CDR1 LNHDA and CDR2 SQIVND (reference sequence). This CDR3 comprises 14 residues. The nucleotide record is missing. This CDR3 is CASSMSGRIGEQYF.

The genes are TRBV5-1 and TRBJ1-5. The CDR3 is 14 amino acids. No DNA was logged. Germline CDR1 is SGHRS and CDR2 is YFSETQ. This CDR3 reads CASRRVGPKTSQHF.

The chain uses TRBV19 and TRBJ1-2. This CDR3 region has 15 residues. No nucleotide data were recorded. Germline V CDR1 and CDR2: LNHDA, SQIVND (reference sequence). The CDR3 sequence is CASSLVGLGGYGYTF.

The chain joins TRBV10-3 to TRBJ2-7; TCRdb indicates TRBD1, and absent DNA this call remains unverified. Germline V gene sequence: CDR1 ENHRY, CDR2 SYGVKD. The CDR3 consists of 14 residues. A DNA sequence was not provided. CDR3 residues: CAISPRQGGDEQYF.

V usage is TRBV19 and J usage is TRBJ1-2. The CDR3 consists of 13 residues. This entry has no DNA. CDR1 is LNHDA, CDR2 SQIVND, per germline (reference sequence). The chain's CDR3 is CASSPRGVNGYTF.

The rearrangement joins TRBV6-1 to TRBJ2-7. This CDR3 spans 15 amino acids. There is no recorded DNA. CDR1 MNHNS and CDR2 SASEGT come from the germline V gene. CDR3 sequence reads: CASSEGTVGTYEQYF.

The gene calls are TRBV27 and TRBJ1-2. This CDR3 is 14 amino acids long. No DNA is listed. Germline CDR1 and CDR2: MNHEY and SMNVEV (reference sequence). The CDR3 loop reads CASSLSVGGTGYTF.

The gene calls are TRBV5-1 and TRBJ2-3; TCRdb gives TRBD1 as the D gene, but with no DNA this cannot be confirmed. From germline, CDR1 is SGHRS and CDR2 YFSETQ. This CDR3 is built from 16 residues. The entry carries no DNA sequence. This CDR3 is CASRPTGVRFSDTQYF.

The genes are TRBV9 and TRBJ2-2; TCRdb selects TRBD2, and the lack of DNA leaves this call unchecked. This CDR3 contains 15 residues. The record lacks a DNA sequence. Germline loops: CDR1 SGDLS, CDR2 YYNGEE. This CDR3 reads CASSRLAGNTGELFF.

The chain has TRBV6-5 and TRBJ1-2; TCRdb calls TRBD1, which cannot be checked without DNA. Germline V lookup: CDR1 MNHEY, CDR2 SVGAGI. The CDR3 covers 13 residues. No DNA is given. The chain's CDR3 is CASSYRDTDGYTF.

This chain connects TRBV6-5 to TRBJ1-1; no DNA is available, so the TRBD1 call from TCRdb remains unchecked. Germline values: CDR1 MNHEY, CDR2 SVGAGI. This CDR3 contains 13 residues. No DNA accompanies this entry. The CDR3: CASRGTGATEAFF.

The rearrangement uses TRBV7-3 and TRBJ2-1. The CDR3 runs to 15 residues. The DNA is not on file. CDR1 and CDR2 from the germline V gene are SGHTA and FQGTGA. The CDR3 loop reads CASSAGPLSYNEQFF. Complete variable domain (other parts from reference TRBV7-3 and TRBJ2-1): GAGVSQTPSNKVTEKGKYVELRCDPISGHTALYWYRQSLGQGPEFLIYFQGTGAADDSGLPNDRFFAVRPEGSVSTLKIQRTERGDSAVYLCASSAGPLSYNEQFFGPGTRLTVL.